These 12 T cell receptor beta chains were sequenced from one sample in a study of T cell responses to AZD1222 COVID-19 vaccine. The method was immunoSEQ multiplex PCR; TCRdb's version includes in-frame clones alone and lacks a portion of them. The table shows around 100,000 clones, with around 89% occurring only once. Specimen: peripheral blood, collected on day 0 of AZD1222 vaccination. The receptors originated from an adult in good health.

The chain uses TRBV5-1 and TRBJ2-7; 9 nucleotides agree with TRBD1. Trimming cost V 2 bases and J 6 bases; bases outside gene matches: 9. This CDR3 has 15 amino acids. The germline V gene has CDR1 SGHRS and CDR2 YFSETQ. The CDR3 here is CASSLGQGRVGEQYF. In nucleotides, the CDR3 is TGCGCCAGCAGCTTAGGACAGGGGAGGGTAGGCGAGCAGTACTTC.

V gene TRBV18 combines with J gene TRBJ1-6; D is possibly TRBD1 (5 bases). The CDR3 runs to 14 residues. Trimming stripped 5 bases from V and 7 bases from J, with 12 bases between. Germline V gives CDR1 KGHSH, CDR2 LQKENI. CDR3 DNA: TGTGCCAGCTCAGATCAGGGAGTGAATTCACCCCTCCACTTT. This gives the protein CASSDQGVNSPLHF.

This chain connects TRBV19 to TRBJ1-5, with D perhaps matching TRBD1 (6 bases). Trimming removed 5 bases from V and 4 bases from J, with 12 bases in between. The CDR3 sequence is 14 residues long. CDR1 is LNHDA and CDR2 is SQIVND in the germline V gene (reference sequence). CDR3 coding DNA: TGTGCCAGTAGTCAACAAACAGGGAATCAGCCCCAGCATTTT. This translates into CASSQQTGNQPQHF.

The chain employs TRBV7-2 and TRBJ1-5; D possibly corresponds to TRBD1 (5 bases). V gave up 4 bases and J gave up 0 bases, with 13 bases separating them. The CDR3 contains 16 residues. Germline CDR1 is SGHTA and CDR2 is FQGNSA. The CDR3 reads CASSSLGTYSNQPQHF. As DNA, the CDR3 is TGTGCCAGCAGCTCCCTCGGGACGTATAGCAATCAGCCCCAGCATTTT.

The genes are TRBV9 and TRBJ2-2; the D is unclear. This CDR3 has 17 amino acids. The V and J ends lost 4 bases and 6 bases respectively, with 22 bases between them. Germline V gives CDR1 SGDLS, CDR2 YYNGEE. The CDR3 sequence is CASSPGPGRVGSGELFF. The CDR3, as DNA: TGTGCCAGCAGCCCCGGCCCAGGTCGTGTGGGGTCCGGGGAGCTGTTTTTT.

The chain is built from TRBV12-1 and TRBJ2-1; the tabulated D call, TRBD1, remains unverified against the DNA. TRBV12-1 is marked as a pseudogene. This CDR3 comprises 13 residues. The CDR3 protein is CASTFMLQYEQFF. The CDR3 coding sequence is TGTGCCAGCACCTTCATGCTCCAGTATGAGCAGTTCTTC.

The chain has TRBV7-2 and TRBJ2-7; TRBD1 matches 7 bases. CDR3 length: 14 amino acids. The germline V gene encodes CDR1 SGHTA and CDR2 FQGNSA. With 8 bases clipped from V and 1 base from J, the junction kept 8 bases outside the gene matches. CDR3 sequence: CASGPGQQSYEQYF. The CDR3 region has the DNA TGTGCCAGCGGCCCGGGACAGCAATCCTACGAGCAGTACTTC.

The chain couples TRBV7-3 to TRBJ2-2, with 7 bases aligning to TRBD2. This CDR3 contains 13 residues. CDR1 SGHTA and CDR2 FQGTGA come from the germline V gene. Unmatched junction bases numbered 2, after V lost 5 bases and J lost 5 bases. This chain's CDR3 is CASSPRGTGELFF. The CDR3 nucleotides are TGTGCCAGCAGCCCGCGGGGGACCGGGGAGCTGTTTTTT.

V is TRBV2 and J is TRBJ1-2; D remains ambiguous. Germline lookup yields CDR1 SNHLY and CDR2 FYNNEI. V was shortened by 6 bases and J by 1 base, with 15 bases between the two germline ends. The CDR3 sequence is 15 residues long. CDR3 residues: CASRKSGGLNYGYTF. The CDR3 coding sequence is TGTGCCAGCAGGAAGTCTGGCGGACTTAACTATGGCTACACCTTC.

This chain joins TRBV7-2 and TRBJ2-7, with unresolved D. Germline CDR1 is SGHTA and CDR2 is FQGNSA. Trimming shortened V by 3 bases and J by 2 bases, and 8 bases separated the two germline ends. This CDR3 contains 13 residues. The CDR3 bases are TGTGCCAGCAGCTTCATAAACGCCTACGAGCAGTACTTC. Encoded protein: CASSFINAYEQYF.

In DNA form, the CDR3 reads TGTGCCACCGCGACAGGGTCGTTTGGCTACACCTTC. This codes for CATATGSFGYTF. The rearrangement joins TRBV28 to TRBJ1-2, with 7 bases that match TRBD1. Germline loops: CDR1 MDHEN, CDR2 SYDVKM. The trim removed 10 bases at V and 7 bases at J, leaving 9 bases unmatched. The CDR3 extends over 12 amino acids.

The V gene is TRBV18, the J gene TRBJ2-5; 8 bases fit TRBD1. Germline V gene data show CDR1 as KGHSH and CDR2 as LQKENI. V was clipped by 5 bases and J by 2 bases; unmatched bases: 4. The CDR3 contains 14 residues. CDR3 loop: CASSIGTGQETQYF. In DNA form, the CDR3 reads TGTGCCAGCTCAATAGGGACAGGTCAAGAGACCCAGTACTTC.